Each of the 2 T cell receptor beta chains below was sequenced from the same sample in a study of blood T cell repertoires in COVID-19. Sequencing used immunoSEQ multiplex PCR; TCRdb keeps in-frame clones, though not all of them. The data contain more than 85,000 clones, approximately 90% of them singletons. The sample comprised peripheral blood. The receptor set was obtained from a woman aged 45-60 years with acute or convalescent COVID-19.

This clone was picked up one time. The chain is built from TRBV5-1 and TRBJ1-2; the D is unclear. CDR3 size: 14 residues. Per germline, CDR1 SGHRS and CDR2 YFSETQ. Trimming stripped 0 bases from V and 7 bases from J, with 13 bases between. The CDR3, as DNA: TGCGCCAGCAGCTTGGGTACGGGGATGGGTGGCTACACCTTC. It codes for CASSLGTGMGGYTF.

V gene TRBV7-5 combines with J gene TRBJ1-1; TRBD1 is taken as the D call from the table, unchecked against the DNA. TRBV7-5 is a documented pseudogene. The CDR3 has 15 residues. The CDR3 is CVRSLGLSKNTEAFF. CDR3 bases: TGTGTCAGAAGCTTAGGGCTCTCGAAGAACACTGAAGCTTTCTTT.